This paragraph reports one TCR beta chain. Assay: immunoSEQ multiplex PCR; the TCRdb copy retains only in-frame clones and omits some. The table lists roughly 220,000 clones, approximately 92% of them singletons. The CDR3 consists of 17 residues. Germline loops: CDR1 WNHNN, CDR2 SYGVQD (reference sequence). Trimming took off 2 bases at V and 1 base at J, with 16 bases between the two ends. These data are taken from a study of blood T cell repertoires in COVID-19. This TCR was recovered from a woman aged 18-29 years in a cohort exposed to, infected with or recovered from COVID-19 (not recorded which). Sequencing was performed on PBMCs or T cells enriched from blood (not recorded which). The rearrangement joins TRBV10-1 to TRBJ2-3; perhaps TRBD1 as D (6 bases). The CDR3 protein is CASSEIAGAGGTDTQYF. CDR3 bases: TGCGCCAGCAGTGAGATCGCAGGGGCCGGGGGCACAGATACGCAGTATTTT.